Sequencing of this T cell receptor (beta chain) was carried out in a study of T cell responses to AZD1222 COVID-19 vaccine (dated by TCRdb to the early 2020s). Context from the whole study: A total of 230 to 250 trial participants underwent TCR sequencing, of whom nearly 210 received two doses of AZD1222 and 26 received two doses of the MenACWY control vaccine. Trial participants were enrolled by age into 18-55, 56-69 and 70-plus year subgroups, with around 150, 28 and 57 TCR-sequenced participants respectively. Paper-wide results and their limitations: No day 14 peak-response samples were available, so repertoires were characterized only after the peak T cell response. In the small 56-69-year group, the increase in depth fell short of significance, most likely because of low power. Only 5 to 7 AZD1222 recipients were SARS-CoV-2 seropositive at baseline, limiting conclusions about previously exposed vaccinees. Participants were mostly white British and included more females than males, and it was suggested by the authors that clonal diversity may have been underestimated. The whole spike protein was spanned by vaccine-associated CD4 TCRs, and dominant responses were seen in regions 160-218 and 743-854. A significant rise in spike-specific TCR breadth and depth was observed after two AZD1222 doses relative to day 0 and relative to MenACWY recipients. Epitopes outside the regions mutated in the B.1.351 and B.1.1.7 variants were reportedly recognized by nearly half of the unique spike-specific TCRs.

In the paper's terms, the time point label means: about 28 days (+/-7) after the second vaccine dose. AZD1222 recipients with second doses at about 4 weeks or about 12 weeks were pooled, because spike-specific TCR depth and breadth did not differ between schedules. Samples from vaccinated people were obtained from the UK trials COV001 and COV002, which included a single-blind randomized controlled phase 2/3 trial of AZD1222 (ChAdOx1 nCoV-19) in healthy adults. For TCRbeta chain sequencing, PBMC samples were collected from trial participants at day 0 and at day 28 after the second dose. On this clone: Its antigen specificity is not known. Base qualities are not recorded, but no much larger clone differs from it by a single base.

The CDR3 regions of human TCRbeta chains were subjected to immunosequencing. Under the source paper's analysis protocol: TCRs in the repertoires were matched against a reference library of SARS-CoV-2-specific TCRs that had been generated with the MIRA antigen-specificity platform. Breadth was defined as the fraction of unique TCRs that were SARS-CoV-2-associated. Depth was defined as the fraction of total T cells that were SARS-CoV-2-associated. Using the MIRA data, each spike-specific TCR was mapped to the spike region that the TCR reacts to and placed in a CD4 or CD8 class. Log10-transformed breadth and depth values were compared by one-way ANOVA with Sidak's multiple comparisons tests. As stored in TCRdb, this immuneACCESS dataset retains in-frame rearrangements with V and J assigned. A fraction of the clones does not appear; measured against another copy, unresolved V genes explain less than half of the discrepancy, and the remainder lacks a known reason. The DNA was the basis for D and trimming; V, J and clone size are from that table. The sample table holds around 99,000 clones, of which around 87% were seen once. In total, the top ten clones hold around 4% of the sample.

Taken from cysteine to phenylalanine, the CDR3 has 15 residues. The entry retains the CDR3 DNA only, 45 bases that are in frame from base 1. V is cut by 2 bases and J by 6 bases, and the space between the germline ends is 14 bases. The germline V gene sets CDR1 to SGHRS and CDR2 to YFSETQ. This TCR was recovered from an adult who received the AZD1222 COVID-19 vaccine. The chain couples TRBV5-1 to TRBJ2-2; the best D guess is TRBD2, with 6 bases matching. This material consisted of peripheral blood, taken 28 days after the second AZD1222 dose. The bases are TGCGCCAGCAGCTTCACCCTGGAGGGGTCCGGGGAGCTGTTTTTT. Its protein product is CASSFTLEGSGELFF. Beyond the CDR3, the reference TRBV5-1 and TRBJ2-2 genes provide the residues; the full variable domain reads: KAGVTQTPRYLIKTRGQQVTLSCSPISGHRSVSWYQQTPGQGLQFLFEYFSETQRNKGNFPGRFSGRQFSNSRSEMNVSTLELGDSALYLCASSFTLEGSGELFFGEGSRLTVL.